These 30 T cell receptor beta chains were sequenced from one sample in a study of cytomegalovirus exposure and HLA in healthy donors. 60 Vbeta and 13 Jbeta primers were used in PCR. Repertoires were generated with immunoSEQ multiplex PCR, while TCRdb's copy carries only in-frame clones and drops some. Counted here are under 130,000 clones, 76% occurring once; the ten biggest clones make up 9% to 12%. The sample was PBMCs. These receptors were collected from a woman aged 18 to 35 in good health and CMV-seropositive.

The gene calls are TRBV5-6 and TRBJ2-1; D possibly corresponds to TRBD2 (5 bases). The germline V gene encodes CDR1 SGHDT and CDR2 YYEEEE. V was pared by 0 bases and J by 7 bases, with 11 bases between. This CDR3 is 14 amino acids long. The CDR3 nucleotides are TGTGCCAGCAGCTTGGTTACTAGTTGGAATGAGCAGTTCTTC. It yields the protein CASSLVTSWNEQFF.

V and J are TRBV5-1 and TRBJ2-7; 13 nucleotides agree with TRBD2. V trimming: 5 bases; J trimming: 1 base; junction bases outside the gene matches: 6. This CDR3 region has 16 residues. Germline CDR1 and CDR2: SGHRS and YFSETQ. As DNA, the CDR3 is TGCGCCAGCAGAAGAGGACTAGCGGGGGCTTCCTACGAGCAGTACTTC. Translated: CASRRGLAGASYEQYF.

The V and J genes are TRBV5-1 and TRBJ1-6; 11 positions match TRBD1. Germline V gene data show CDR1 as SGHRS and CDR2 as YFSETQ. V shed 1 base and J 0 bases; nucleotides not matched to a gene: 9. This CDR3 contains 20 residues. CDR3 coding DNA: TGCGCCAGCAGCTTGATGGACGGGACAGGGGGATACTCCTATAATTCACCCCTCCACTTT. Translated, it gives CASSLMDGTGGYSYNSPLHF.

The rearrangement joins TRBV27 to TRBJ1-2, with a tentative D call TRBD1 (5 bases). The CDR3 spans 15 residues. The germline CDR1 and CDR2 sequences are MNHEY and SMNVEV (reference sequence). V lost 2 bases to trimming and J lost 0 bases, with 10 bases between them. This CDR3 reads CASSLIQGPNYGYTF. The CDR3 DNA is TGTGCCAGCAGTTTAATCCAGGGCCCTAACTATGGCTACACCTTC.

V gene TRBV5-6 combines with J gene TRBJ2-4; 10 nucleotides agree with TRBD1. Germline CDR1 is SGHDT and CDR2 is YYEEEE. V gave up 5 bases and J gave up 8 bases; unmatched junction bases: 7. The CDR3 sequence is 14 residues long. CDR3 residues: CASRSGQGRHIQYF. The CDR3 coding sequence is TGTGCCAGCAGGTCGGGACAGGGGAGGCACATTCAGTACTTC.

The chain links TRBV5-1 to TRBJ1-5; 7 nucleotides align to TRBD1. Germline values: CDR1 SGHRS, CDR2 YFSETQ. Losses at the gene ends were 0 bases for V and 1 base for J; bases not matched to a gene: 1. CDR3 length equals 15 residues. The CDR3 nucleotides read TGCGCCAGCAGCTTGGGACAGGGAAGCAATCAGCCCCAGCATTTT. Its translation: CASSLGQGSNQPQHF.

CDR3 amino acids: CATSRRDRGSSEQFF. CDR3 sequence (DNA): TGTGCCACCAGCCGGCGGGACAGGGGTAGTAGTGAGCAGTTCTTC. V usage is TRBV15 and J usage is TRBJ2-1; 10 bases are a match to TRBD1. Germline V gene lookup returns CDR1 LNHNV and CDR2 YYDKDF (reference sequence). V lost 5 bases and J lost 9; bases outside the gene matches: 10. The CDR3 spans 15 residues.

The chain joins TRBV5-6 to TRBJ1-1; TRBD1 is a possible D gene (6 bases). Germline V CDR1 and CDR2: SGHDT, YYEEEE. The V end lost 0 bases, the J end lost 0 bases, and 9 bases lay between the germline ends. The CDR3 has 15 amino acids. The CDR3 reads CASSLGGTMNTEAFF. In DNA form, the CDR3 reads TGTGCCAGCAGCTTGGGTGGGACAATGAACACTGAAGCTTTCTTT. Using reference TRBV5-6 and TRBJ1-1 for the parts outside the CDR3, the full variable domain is DAGVTQSPTHLIKTRGQQVTLRCSPKSGHDTVSWYQQALGQGPQFIFQYYEEEERQRGNFPDRFSGHQFPNYSSELNVNALLLGDSALYLCASSLGGTMNTEAFFGQGTRLTVV.

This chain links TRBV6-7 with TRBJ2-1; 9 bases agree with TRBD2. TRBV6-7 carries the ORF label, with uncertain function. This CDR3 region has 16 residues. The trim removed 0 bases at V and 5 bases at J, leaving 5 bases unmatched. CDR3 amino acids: CASSYSGGGANNEQFF. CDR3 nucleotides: TGTGCCAGCAGTTACTCCGGCGGGGGGGCAAACAATGAGCAGTTCTTC.

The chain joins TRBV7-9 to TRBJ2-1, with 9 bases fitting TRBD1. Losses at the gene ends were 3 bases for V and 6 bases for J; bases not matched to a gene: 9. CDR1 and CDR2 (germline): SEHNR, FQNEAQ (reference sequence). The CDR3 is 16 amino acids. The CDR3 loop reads CASSFNRGLISNEQFF. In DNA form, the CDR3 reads TGTGCCAGCAGCTTCAACAGGGGGCTTATATCCAATGAGCAGTTCTTC. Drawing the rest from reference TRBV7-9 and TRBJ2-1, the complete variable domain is DTGVSQNPRHKITKRGQNVTFRCDPISEHNRLYWYRQTLGQGPEFLTYFQNEAQLEKSRLLSDRFSAERPKGSFSTLEIQRTEQGDSAMYLCASSFNRGLISNEQFFGPGTRLTVL.

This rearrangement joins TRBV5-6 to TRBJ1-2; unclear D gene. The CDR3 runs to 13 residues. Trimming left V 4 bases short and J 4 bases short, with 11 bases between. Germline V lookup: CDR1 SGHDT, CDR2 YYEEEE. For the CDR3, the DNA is TGTGCCAGCAGCCAACAAGACACCTATGGCTACACCTTC. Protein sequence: CASSQQDTYGYTF.

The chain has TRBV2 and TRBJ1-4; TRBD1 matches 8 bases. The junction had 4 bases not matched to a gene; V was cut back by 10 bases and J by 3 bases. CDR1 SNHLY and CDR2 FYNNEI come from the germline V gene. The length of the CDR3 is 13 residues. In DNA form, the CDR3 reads TGTGCCACCGCGGACAGGGCTAATGAAAAACTGTTTTTT. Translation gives CATADRANEKLFF.

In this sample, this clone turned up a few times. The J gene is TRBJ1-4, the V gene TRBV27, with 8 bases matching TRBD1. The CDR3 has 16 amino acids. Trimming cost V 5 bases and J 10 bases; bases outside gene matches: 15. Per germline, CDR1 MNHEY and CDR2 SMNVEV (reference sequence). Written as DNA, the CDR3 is TGTGCCAGCAGTGGAGACAGGGGTCCGAAGCAAGGAAAACTGTTTTTT. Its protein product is CASSGDRGPKQGKLFF.

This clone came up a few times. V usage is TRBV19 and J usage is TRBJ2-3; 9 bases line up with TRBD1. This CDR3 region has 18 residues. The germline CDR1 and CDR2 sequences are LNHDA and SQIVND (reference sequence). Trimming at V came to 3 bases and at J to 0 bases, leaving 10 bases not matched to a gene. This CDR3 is CASSIFGQGISSTDTQYF. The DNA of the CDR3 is TGTGCCAGTAGTATTTTTGGACAGGGGATCTCTAGCACAGATACGCAGTATTTT. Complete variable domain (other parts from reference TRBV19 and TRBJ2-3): DGGITQSPKYLFRKEGQNVTLSCEQNLNHDAMYWYRQDPGQGLRLIYYSQIVNDFQKGDIAEGYSVSREKKESFPLTVTSAQKNPTAFYLCASSIFGQGISSTDTQYFGPGTRLTVL.

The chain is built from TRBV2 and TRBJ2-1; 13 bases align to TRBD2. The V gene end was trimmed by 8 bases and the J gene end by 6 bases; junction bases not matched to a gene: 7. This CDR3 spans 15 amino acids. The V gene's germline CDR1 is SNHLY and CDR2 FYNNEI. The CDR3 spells CASLQLAGGPNEQFF. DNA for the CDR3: TGTGCCAGCCTGCAACTAGCGGGAGGGCCCAATGAGCAGTTCTTC.

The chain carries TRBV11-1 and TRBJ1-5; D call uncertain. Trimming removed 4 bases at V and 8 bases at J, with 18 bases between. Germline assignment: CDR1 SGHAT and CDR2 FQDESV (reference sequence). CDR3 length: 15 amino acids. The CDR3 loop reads CASSYGRQQVEPQHF. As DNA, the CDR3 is TGTGCCAGCAGCTACGGGAGGCAGCAGGTAGAGCCCCAGCATTTT. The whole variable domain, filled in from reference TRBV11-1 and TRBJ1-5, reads EAEVAQSPRYKITEKSQAVAFWCDPISGHATLYWYRQILGQGPELLVQFQDESVVDDSQLPKDRFSAERLKGVDSTLKIQPAELGDSAMYLCASSYGRQQVEPQHFGDGTRLSIL.

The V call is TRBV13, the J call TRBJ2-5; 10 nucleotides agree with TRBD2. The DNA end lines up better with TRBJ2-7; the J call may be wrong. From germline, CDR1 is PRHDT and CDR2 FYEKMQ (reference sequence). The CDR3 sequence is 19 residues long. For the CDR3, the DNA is TGTGCCAGCAGCTCCCGCCGTTTAGGGACTAGCGTACAGATCTACGAGCAGTACTTC. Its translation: CASSSRRLGTSVQIYEQYF.

The CDR3 nucleotides are TGCGCCAGCAGCCAAAGCGGGAGAGGGGGGTCAGATACGCAGTATTTT. This codes for CASSQSGRGGSDTQYF. The rearrangement joins TRBV4-3 to TRBJ2-3, with 8 positions matching TRBD2. CDR1 and CDR2 (germline): LGHNA, YSLEER. The CDR3 length is 16 residues. With V trimmed by 2 bases and J by 4 bases, 8 bases remained unmatched.

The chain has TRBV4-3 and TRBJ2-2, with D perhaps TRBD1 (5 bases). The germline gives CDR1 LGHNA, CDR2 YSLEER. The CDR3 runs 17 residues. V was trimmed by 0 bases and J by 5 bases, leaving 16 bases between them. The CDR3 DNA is TGCGCCAGCAGCCAAGAAGGACACCTCCTTCGGACCGGGGAGCTGTTTTTT. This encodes CASSQEGHLLRTGELFF.

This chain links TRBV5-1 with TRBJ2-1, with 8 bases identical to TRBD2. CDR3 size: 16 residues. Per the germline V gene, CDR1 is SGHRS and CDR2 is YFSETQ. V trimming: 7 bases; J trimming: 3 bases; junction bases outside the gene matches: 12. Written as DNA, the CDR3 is TGCGCCAGCGGATTTTATTCAGCGGGGGACTACAATGAGCAGTTCTTC. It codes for CASGFYSAGDYNEQFF. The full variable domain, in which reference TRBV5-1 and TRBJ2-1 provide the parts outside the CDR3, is KAGVTQTPRYLIKTRGQQVTLSCSPISGHRSVSWYQQTPGQGLQFLFEYFSETQRNKGNFPGRFSGRQFSNSRSEMNVSTLELGDSALYLCASGFYSAGDYNEQFFGPGTRLTVL.

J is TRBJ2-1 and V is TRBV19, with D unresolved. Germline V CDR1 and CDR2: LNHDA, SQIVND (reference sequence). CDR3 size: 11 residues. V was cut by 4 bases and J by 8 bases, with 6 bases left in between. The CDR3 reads CASSTFYEQFF. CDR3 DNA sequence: TGTGCCAGTAGTACCTTTTATGAGCAGTTCTTC.

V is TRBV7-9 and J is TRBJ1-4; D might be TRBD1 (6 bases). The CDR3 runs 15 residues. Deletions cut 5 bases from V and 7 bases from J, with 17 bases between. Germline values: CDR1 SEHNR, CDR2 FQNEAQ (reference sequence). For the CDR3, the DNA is TGTGCCAGCAGCCCTAGGGGGGGAGTTGGTGAAAAACTGTTTTTT. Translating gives CASSPRGGVGEKLFF.

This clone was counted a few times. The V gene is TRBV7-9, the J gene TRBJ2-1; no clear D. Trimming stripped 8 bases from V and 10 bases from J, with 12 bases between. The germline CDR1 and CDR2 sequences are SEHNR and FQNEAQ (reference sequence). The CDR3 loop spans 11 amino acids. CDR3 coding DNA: TGTGCCAGCGAGGCTAAGGCGGAGCAGTTCTTC. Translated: CASEAKAEQFF.

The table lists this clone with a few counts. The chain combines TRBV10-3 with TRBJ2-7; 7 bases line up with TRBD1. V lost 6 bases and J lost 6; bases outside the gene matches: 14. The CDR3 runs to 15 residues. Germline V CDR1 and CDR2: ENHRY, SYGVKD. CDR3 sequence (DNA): TGTGCCATCAGCCCCGGGACAGAGCCCTACGGCGAGCAGTACTTC. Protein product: CAISPGTEPYGEQYF.

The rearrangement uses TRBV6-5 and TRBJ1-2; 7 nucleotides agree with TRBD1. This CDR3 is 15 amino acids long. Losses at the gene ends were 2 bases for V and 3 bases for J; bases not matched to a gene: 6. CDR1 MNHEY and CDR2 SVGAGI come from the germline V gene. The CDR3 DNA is TGTGCCAGCAGTTACAGGCGGCAGGGGGACTATGGCTACACCTTC. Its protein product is CASSYRRQGDYGYTF.

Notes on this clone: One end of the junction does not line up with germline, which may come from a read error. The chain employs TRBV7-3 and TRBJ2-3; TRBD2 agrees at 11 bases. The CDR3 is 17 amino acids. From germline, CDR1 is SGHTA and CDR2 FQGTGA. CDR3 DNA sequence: TGTGCCAGCAGTTTAAACCCGGGACTAGCGGGCACAGATACGCAGTATTTT. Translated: CASSLNPGLAGTDTQYF.

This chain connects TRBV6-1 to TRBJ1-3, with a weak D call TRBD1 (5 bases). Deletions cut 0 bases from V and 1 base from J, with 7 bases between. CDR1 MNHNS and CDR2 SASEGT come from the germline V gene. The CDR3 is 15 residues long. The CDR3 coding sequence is TGTGCCAGCAGTGAAGCCTCAGGGTCTGGAAACACCATATATTTT. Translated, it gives CASSEASGSGNTIYF.

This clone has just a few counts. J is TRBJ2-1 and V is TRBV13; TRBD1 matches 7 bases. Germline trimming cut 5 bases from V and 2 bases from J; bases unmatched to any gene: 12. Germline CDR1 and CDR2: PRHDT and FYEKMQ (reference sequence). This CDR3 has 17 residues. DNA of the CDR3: TGTGCCAGCAGCCCATTTATCGGACAGGAGACCTACAATGAGCAGTTCTTC. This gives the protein CASSPFIGQETYNEQFF.

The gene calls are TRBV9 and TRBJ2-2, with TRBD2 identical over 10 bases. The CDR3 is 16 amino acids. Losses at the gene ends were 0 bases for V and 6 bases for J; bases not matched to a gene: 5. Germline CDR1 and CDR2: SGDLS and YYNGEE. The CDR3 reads CASSVGPSGGSGELFF. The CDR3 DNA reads TGTGCCAGCAGCGTAGGTCCTAGCGGGGGCTCCGGGGAGCTGTTTTTT.

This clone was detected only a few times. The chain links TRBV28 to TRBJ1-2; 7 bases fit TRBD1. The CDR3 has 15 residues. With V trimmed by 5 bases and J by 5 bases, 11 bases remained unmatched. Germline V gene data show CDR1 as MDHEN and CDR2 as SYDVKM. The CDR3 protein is CASSTLLLTGYGYTF. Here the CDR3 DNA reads TGTGCCAGCAGTACCCTTCTATTGACAGGGTATGGCTACACCTTC.